Below, 27 T cell receptor beta chains from the same sample are listed, as sequenced in a study of OX40 agonist ivuxolimab in advanced cancers. The method was immunoSEQ multiplex PCR; TCRdb's version includes in-frame clones alone and lacks a portion of them. The sample yields under 80,000 clones, roughly 80% seen once. The input for sequencing was CD4+ or CD8+ T cells sorted from blood, taken in a trial of the OX40 agonist ivuxolimab. The source is an adult with an advanced solid tumor such as melanoma, head and neck, liver or kidney cancer.

J is TRBJ2-1 and V is TRBV25-1, with 9 positions matching TRBD1. V trimming: 3 bases; J trimming: 7 bases; junction bases outside the gene matches: 10. CDR3 length equals 16 residues. Germline V lookup: CDR1 MGHDK, CDR2 SYGVNS. CDR3 coding DNA: TGTGCCAGCAGTGAGGGGGAACAGGGGGCGCGTAATGAGCAGTTCTTC. Translating gives CASSEGEQGARNEQFF.

The count of this clone is one. This rearrangement joins TRBV29-1 to TRBJ2-3; D is ambiguous. Germline V lookup: CDR1 SQVTM, CDR2 ANQGSEA. V was pared by 4 bases and J by 6 bases, with 8 bases between. The CDR3 has 11 amino acids. CDR3 sequence reads: CSVVIWDTQYF. Here the CDR3 DNA reads TGCAGCGTTGTGATTTGGGATACGCAGTATTTT.

V is TRBV6-1 and J is TRBJ2-3; D remains unclear. Germline loops: CDR1 MNHNS, CDR2 SASEGT. CDR3 length: 13 amino acids. V was cut by 6 bases and J by 1 base, with 8 bases left in between. The CDR3 DNA is TGTGCCAGCAGGCGAGAGGGCACAGATACGCAGTATTTT. Translation: CASRREGTDTQYF.

This chain uses TRBV19 with TRBJ1-1, with D possibly TRBD1 on 6 matching bases. This CDR3 has 12 residues. The germline V gene has CDR1 LNHDA and CDR2 SQIVND (reference sequence). Trimming removed 3 bases from V and 11 bases from J, with 13 bases in between. CDR3 sequence reads: CASSMLGARAFF. The CDR3 nucleotides read TGTGCCAGTAGTATGTTGGGGGCGCGGGCTTTCTTT.

V gene TRBV27 combines with J gene TRBJ2-5; the match to TRBD2 covers 10 bases. CDR1 MNHEY and CDR2 SMNVEV come from the germline V gene (reference sequence). V dropped 7 bases and J dropped 0; count of bases not matched to a gene: 17. This CDR3 contains 19 residues. CDR3 sequence: CASTKKGWLAGEYQETQYF. The DNA of the CDR3 is TGTGCCAGCACCAAGAAGGGTTGGCTAGCGGGGGAGTACCAAGAGACCCAGTACTTC.

V gene TRBV30 combines with J gene TRBJ1-1; the match to TRBD1 covers 8 bases. The trim removed 3 bases at V and 6 bases at J, leaving 15 bases unmatched. This CDR3 is built from 16 residues. Germline V gene sequence: CDR1 GTSNPN, CDR2 SVGIG (reference sequence). The chain's CDR3 is CAWSGPHLPGQAEAFF. The CDR3 DNA sequence: TGTGCCTGGAGCGGACCCCACCTTCCGGGACAGGCTGAAGCTTTCTTT.

The chain employs TRBV19 and TRBJ1-1; perhaps TRBD1 as D (6 bases). Germline loops: CDR1 LNHDA, CDR2 SQIVND (reference sequence). The CDR3 runs to 15 residues. Between the trimmed V and J ends, which lost 8 bases and 6 bases, there was a span of 22 bases. In DNA form, the CDR3 reads TGTGCCAGTTCGTTTTCCAGGGGTGTTCAAGCTGAAGCTTTCTTT. Protein product: CASSFSRGVQAEAFF.

The chain couples TRBV30 to TRBJ1-5; 8 positions match TRBD1. With 0 bases clipped from V and 5 bases from J, the junction kept 18 bases outside the gene matches. The CDR3 is 19 residues long. The V gene's germline CDR1 is GTSNPN and CDR2 SVGIG (reference sequence). The CDR3 spells CAWSVLGTLGQGGYQPQHF. Here the CDR3 DNA reads TGTGCCTGGAGTGTACTCGGAACATTAGGACAGGGCGGGTATCAGCCCCAGCATTTT.

This clone has only a few counts. The V call is TRBV6-6, the J call TRBJ2-7; D possibly corresponds to TRBD1 (6 bases). V was shortened by 6 bases and J by 1 base, with 13 bases between the two germline ends. The CDR3 length is 14 residues. CDR1 is MNHNY and CDR2 is SVGAGI in the germline V gene (reference sequence). The CDR3: CASRVGQGSYEQYF. The DNA of the CDR3 is TGTGCCAGCAGGGTCGGGCAGGGGTCCTACGAGCAGTACTTC.

The chain has TRBV11-2 and TRBJ1-2; D call uncertain. CDR3 size: 14 residues. V lost 2 bases, J lost 1 base, and 8 bases lay in between. The V gene's germline CDR1 is SGHAT and CDR2 FQNNGV. The CDR3 is CASSLQKFNYGYTF. In DNA, the CDR3 is TGTGCCAGCAGCTTACAGAAATTTAACTATGGCTACACCTTC.

The V gene is TRBV5-4, the J gene TRBJ2-5; 15 nucleotides align to TRBD2. The junction had 3 bases not matched to a gene; V was cut back by 4 bases and J by 2 bases. Germline CDR1 reads SGHNT; CDR2 reads YYREEE (reference sequence). CDR3 length: 16 residues. The CDR3, as DNA: TGTGCCAGCAGCGGACTAGCGGGGGGGAAGCAAGAGACCCAGTACTTC. It encodes CASSGLAGGKQETQYF. Full variable domain (rest looked up from reference TRBV5-4 and TRBJ2-5): ETGVTQSPTHLIKTRGQQVTLRCSSQSGHNTVSWYQQALGQGPQFIFQYYREEENGRGNFPPRFSGLQFPNYSSELNVNALELDDSALYLCASSGLAGGKQETQYFGPGTRLLVL.

The chain recombines TRBV27 with TRBJ2-2, with 7 nucleotides matching TRBD2. The junction had 5 bases not matched to a gene; V was cut back by 2 bases and J by 2 bases. Germline-derived CDR1 and CDR2 are MNHEY and SMNVEV (reference sequence). This CDR3 is built from 16 residues. The CDR3 protein is CASSLISGFNTGELFF. The CDR3 nucleotides are TGTGCCAGCAGTTTAATTAGCGGGTTTAACACCGGGGAGCTGTTTTTT.

The gene calls are TRBV13 and TRBJ1-6; no reliable D call. Germline V lookup: CDR1 PRHDT, CDR2 FYEKMQ (reference sequence). CDR3 length: 17 residues. Trimming left V 2 bases short and J 7 bases short, with 18 bases between. The CDR3 DNA follows: TGTGCCAGCAGCTTACGGTCGTTGGGCAGGCTAAATTCACCCCTCCACTTT. Its translation: CASSLRSLGRLNSPLHF.

The chain couples TRBV5-1 to TRBJ2-5, with D perhaps assigned TRBD1 or TRBD2 (5 bases each). Trimming removed 4 bases at V and 5 bases at J, with 18 bases between. CDR1 and CDR2 from the germline V gene are SGHRS and YFSETQ. The CDR3 spans 15 residues. The CDR3 here is CASSPTPEGRETQYF. The CDR3 coding sequence is TGCGCCAGCAGCCCGACCCCCGAGGGGCGGGAGACCCAGTACTTC.

This chain uses TRBV30 with TRBJ2-1, with 9 nucleotides matching TRBD2. The CDR3 sequence is 21 residues long. Germline CDR1 reads GTSNPN; CDR2 reads SVGIG (reference sequence). V lost 0 bases, J lost 3 bases, and 21 bases stayed unmatched. CDR3 bases: TGTGCCTGGAGTGTAGTAAGAAGGCGGGGGCTAGCGGGGTCTCTCTACAATGAGCAGTTCTTC. Amino acid sequence: CAWSVVRRRGLAGSLYNEQFF. Full variable domain (outside the CDR3, taken from reference TRBV30 and TRBJ2-1): SQTIHQWPATLVQPVGSPLSLECTVEGTSNPNLYWYRQAAGRGLQLLFYSVGIGQISSEVPQNLSASRPQDRQFILSSKKLLLSDSGFYLCAWSVVRRRGLAGSLYNEQFFGPGTRLTVL.

The chain is built from TRBV7-8 and TRBJ2-2; possibly TRBD1 for D (6 bases). Trimming left V 5 bases short and J 6 bases short, with 16 bases between. The CDR3 contains 15 residues. Looked up from germline, CDR1 is SGHVS and CDR2 is FQNEAQ. DNA of the CDR3: TGTGCCAGCAGCCTCCGGCAGGGGATCCCCGGGGAGCTGTTTTTT. This encodes CASSLRQGIPGELFF.

The gene calls are TRBV6-5 and TRBJ1-1; D unresolved. The V gene's germline CDR1 is MNHEY and CDR2 SVGAGI. The V end was cut by 6 bases, the J end by 8 bases, with 10 bases between. The CDR3 length is 11 residues. The CDR3 coding sequence is TGTGCCAGCAGCAACGGAAGGGAAGCTTTCTTT. Residues: CASSNGREAFF.

The chain employs TRBV7-2 and TRBJ2-1; TRBD2 matches 8 bases. The CDR3 is made up of 15 amino acids. The germline V gene has CDR1 SGHTA and CDR2 FQGNSA. V lost 6 bases, J lost 2 bases, and 6 bases stayed unmatched. Here the CDR3 reads CASSLRGGPYNEQFF. CDR3 DNA sequence: TGTGCCAGCAGTCTACGGGGGGGCCCCTACAATGAGCAGTTCTTC.

This clone has a handful of counts. This chain links TRBV5-5 with TRBJ1-4; D is ambiguous. CDR3 length equals 13 residues. The ends were cut back, 4 bases at V and 8 bases at J, with 12 bases in the middle. Looked up from germline, CDR1 is SGHKS and CDR2 is YYEKEE (reference sequence). CDR3 region: CASSLDPLEKLFF. The DNA for the CDR3 is TGTGCCAGCAGCCTGGACCCTCTCGAAAAACTGTTTTTT.

This chain connects TRBV6-4 to TRBJ2-7, with 7 bases lining up with TRBD1. V was pared by 4 bases and J by 4 bases, with 1 base of the junction left unmatched. CDR3 length: 12 amino acids. CDR1 and CDR2 (germline): MRHNA, SNTAGT. DNA of the CDR3: TGTGCCAGCAGTGGACAGGGTTACGAGCAGTACTTC. Translation gives CASSGQGYEQYF.

This clone occurred once. The chain combines TRBV7-9 with TRBJ2-5; 11 bases are a match to TRBD2. V was clipped by 7 bases and J by 5 bases; unmatched bases: 12. In germline, CDR1 is SEHNR, CDR2 FQNEAQ (reference sequence). The CDR3 sequence is 16 residues long. CDR3 region: CASIQGGTSGLETQYF. The CDR3 DNA sequence: TGTGCCAGCATCCAAGGGGGGACTAGCGGTCTGGAGACCCAGTACTTC.

This clone occurred a few times. The V call is TRBV7-9, the J call TRBJ2-2, with a weak D call TRBD2 (5 bases). Germline CDR1 is SEHNR and CDR2 is FQNEAQ (reference sequence). CDR3 length: 10 amino acids. V lost 11 bases to trimming and J lost 5 bases, with 6 bases between them. CDR3 nucleotides: TGTGCCGGGGAGACCGGGGAGCTGTTTTTT. Its protein product is CAGETGELFF. The whole variable domain, filled in from reference TRBV7-9 and TRBJ2-2, reads DTGVSQNPRHKITKRGQNVTFRCDPISEHNRLYWYRQTLGQGPEFLTYFQNEAQLEKSRLLSDRFSAERPKGSFSTLEIQRTEQGDSAMYLCAGETGELFFGEGSRLTVL.

The chain has TRBV6-1 and TRBJ1-5; D ambiguous. V was cut by 4 bases and J by 2 bases, with 6 bases left in between. Germline V gene lookup returns CDR1 MNHNS and CDR2 SASEGT. This CDR3 region has 13 residues. CDR3 DNA: TGTGCCAGCAGTGGAGGAGGCAATCAGCCCCAGCATTTT. This translates into CASSGGGNQPQHF.

V gene TRBV4-1 combines with J gene TRBJ2-1, with 9 positions matching TRBD2. Germline V gene sequence: CDR1 MGHRA, CDR2 YSYEKL. The CDR3 spans 19 residues. V dropped 0 bases and J dropped 1; count of bases not matched to a gene: 10. The CDR3 DNA follows: TGCGCCAGCAGCCAAGATCCTTTTGCGGGGGGGCGATCCTACAATGAGCAGTTCTTC. This sequence encodes CASSQDPFAGGRSYNEQFF.

V is TRBV10-1 and J is TRBJ2-2, with 10 bases identical to TRBD1. Unmatched junction bases numbered 5, after V lost 6 bases and J lost 4 bases. Germline V CDR1 and CDR2: WNHNN, SYGVQD (reference sequence). The CDR3 consists of 15 residues. CDR3 residues: CASSTGQGGTGELFF. The CDR3 DNA reads as TGCGCCAGCAGCACCGGACAGGGGGGCACCGGGGAGCTGTTTTTT.

This clone has just one count. The chain couples TRBV6-1 to TRBJ1-6, with D possibly TRBD1 on 5 matching bases. The germline V gene encodes CDR1 MNHNS and CDR2 SASEGT. V was trimmed by 10 bases and J by 8 bases, leaving 21 bases between them. The CDR3 is 15 residues long. CDR3 loop: CATSRGYRSDSPLHF. The CDR3 nucleotides read TGTGCCACCTCTCGGGGGTACAGATCGGATTCACCCCTCCACTTT.

The chain couples TRBV4-1 to TRBJ2-5; 8 bases agree with TRBD1. V was pared by 6 bases and J by 4 bases, with 4 bases of the junction left unmatched. The germline V gene encodes CDR1 MGHRA and CDR2 YSYEKL. This CDR3 has 13 amino acids. The DNA for the CDR3 is TGCGCCAGCAGACCCACAGGGGGAGAGACCCAGTACTTC. Its translation: CASRPTGGETQYF.